This T cell receptor beta chain was obtained from a study of OX40 agonist ivuxolimab in advanced cancers. Whole-study context: At doses from 0.01 to 10 mg/kg, patients were given intravenous ivuxolimab every 2 weeks. Patients undergoing dose escalation presented with hepatocellular carcinoma, melanoma, renal cell or head and neck cancer.

Trimming stripped 5 bases from V and 2 bases from J, with 11 bases between. This CDR3 spans 14 amino acids. Germline CDR1 reads LGHNA; CDR2 reads YSLEER. Only in-frame clones appear in the TCRdb table, and some are missing; sequencing was by immunoSEQ multiplex PCR. In the table there are tens of thousands of clones, 80% to 90% of which are singletons. The sequence derives from an adult with an advanced solid tumor such as melanoma, head and neck, liver or kidney cancer. The sequenced sample was CD4+ or CD8+ T cells sorted from blood, obtained in a trial of the OX40 agonist ivuxolimab. The rearrangement uses TRBV4-3 and TRBJ2-3; D might be TRBD2 (6 bases). DNA of the CDR3: TGCGCCAGCAGCGGGGACTCCTACACAGATACGCAGTATTTT. Translating gives CASSGDSYTDTQYF.